This T cell receptor beta chain was retrieved from a study of early stage breast cancer tumors. Study as a whole: Of around 15 invasive breast tumors, twelve were hormone receptor-positive, HER2-negative.

This CDR3 region has 13 residues. Germline-derived CDR1 and CDR2 are SGHRS and YFSETQ. Trimming stripped 1 base from V and 4 bases from J, with 9 bases between. Generated by immunoSEQ multiplex PCR, the TCRdb table keeps only in-frame clones and is missing some. This repertoire shows 50,000 to 65,000 clones, around 80% found once; its top ten account for 3.4%. Points from the study as a whole: Comparing each tissue with blood distinguished tumor from normal in most of the 16 patients.

Of note for this clone: Its antigen is as yet unknown.

The sample was blood. This sequence was found in a person aged 30 to 39 with breast cancer. The J gene is TRBJ2-7, the V gene TRBV5-1; possible D gene TRBD1, 5 bases. The CDR3 is CASSLQGRYEQYF. The CDR3 bases are TGCGCCAGCAGCTTGCAGGGTAGGTACGAGCAGTACTTC.